The 31 T cell receptor beta chains reported below all come from one sample, sequenced in a study of T cell responses to AZD1222 COVID-19 vaccine. Measured with immunoSEQ multiplex PCR; TCRdb has only the in-frame clones, and not every one. The sample lists approximately 150,000 clones; about 86% were seen once. The source material was peripheral blood, sampled 28 days after the second AZD1222 dose. Source of these receptors: an adult who received the AZD1222 COVID-19 vaccine.

The chain uses TRBV11-1 and TRBJ1-2; a weak D match, TRBD1 (5 bases). Trimming took 5 bases from V and 6 from J, leaving 10 bases between them. CDR3 length equals 12 residues. Germline V lookup: CDR1 SGHAT, CDR2 FQDESV (reference sequence). The chain's CDR3 is CASSPGRHGYTF. CDR3 sequence (DNA): TGTGCCAGCAGCCCAGGGCGTCATGGCTACACCTTC.

V gene TRBV6-2 or TRBV6-3 combines with J gene TRBJ2-3; 7 bases match TRBD2. The germline V gene encodes CDR1 MNHEY and CDR2 SVGEGT. V shed 6 bases and J 5 bases; nucleotides not matched to a gene: 8. The CDR3 consists of 14 residues. CDR3 DNA: TGTGCCAGCAGCCCAGGACTAGACCTAGATACGCAGTATTTT. Its protein is CASSPGLDLDTQYF.

The rearrangement joins TRBV19 to TRBJ1-2; D is perhaps TRBD1 (5 bases). Trimming cost V 1 base and J 6 bases, with 18 bases left between them. Germline V lookup: CDR1 LNHDA, CDR2 SQIVND (reference sequence). CDR3 length equals 16 residues. The CDR3 protein is CASSIGVTVKGNGYTF. CDR3 nucleotide sequence: TGTGCCAGTAGTATAGGGGTGACAGTCAAAGGGAATGGCTACACCTTC.

This clone has only one observation. This sequence joins TRBV6-1 and TRBJ1-6; the match to TRBD1 covers 7 bases. Germline CDR1 MNHNS, CDR2 SASEGT. The V and J ends lost 0 bases and 5 bases, in that order; junction bases with no gene match: 1. This CDR3 is built from 15 residues. The CDR3 loop is CASSEATGHNSPLHF. The CDR3 region has the DNA TGTGCCAGCAGTGAAGCGACAGGGCATAATTCACCCCTCCACTTT.

The rearrangement joins TRBV9 to TRBJ2-7; D is perhaps TRBD1 (6 bases). This CDR3 is 15 amino acids long. V was trimmed by 4 bases and J by 0 bases, leaving 14 bases between them. Germline CDR1 and CDR2: SGDLS and YYNGEE. DNA for the CDR3: TGTGCCAGCAGCCCCAGGGACACGAGCTCCTACGAGCAGTACTTC. Translating gives CASSPRDTSSYEQYF.

V gene TRBV2 combines with J gene TRBJ1-4; D ambiguous. The CDR3 length is 11 residues. V dropped 5 bases and J dropped 5 bases, with 3 bases sitting between them. CDR1 is SNHLY and CDR2 is FYNNEI in the germline V gene. The CDR3 coding sequence is TGTGCCAGCAGTAGAAATGAAAAACTGTTTTTT. Translating gives CASSRNEKLFF.

The chain recombines TRBV30 with TRBJ1-6; 8 bases align to TRBD1. CDR3 length: 12 amino acids. Trimming removed 8 bases from V and 13 bases from J; junction bases left unmatched: 10. CDR1 is GTSNPN, CDR2 SVGIG, per germline (reference sequence). The CDR3 region is CARDRRGLPLHF. The CDR3 region has the DNA TGTGCCCGGGACAGGCGCGGGCTTCCCCTCCACTTT.

The chain combines TRBV6-5 with TRBJ1-2; 7 bases line up with TRBD1. Trimming took 5 bases from V and 6 from J; bases not matched to a gene: 3. Germline lookup yields CDR1 MNHEY and CDR2 SVGAGI. The CDR3 extends over 12 amino acids. The CDR3 sequence is CASSQGVDGYTF. In DNA form, the CDR3 reads TGTGCCAGCAGTCAGGGGGTTGATGGCTACACCTTC.

This clone came up once. V and J are TRBV18 and TRBJ2-1; 9 bases fit TRBD2. CDR1 and CDR2 (germline): KGHSH, LQKENI. The trim removed 4 bases at V and 2 bases at J, leaving 3 bases unmatched. The length of the CDR3 is 15 residues. CDR3 residues: CASSLSGSAYNEQFF. The CDR3 DNA reads as TGTGCCAGCTCACTTAGCGGGAGTGCCTACAATGAGCAGTTCTTC.

V is TRBV9 and J is TRBJ1-1; the match to TRBD1 covers 8 bases. The CDR3 spans 19 residues. Germline assignment: CDR1 SGDLS and CDR2 YYNGEE. The J segment lost 4 bases and the V segment lost 2 bases, leaving 19 bases of the junction unmatched. The CDR3 here is CASSVVQGGRLGSGTEAFF. As DNA, the CDR3 is TGTGCCAGCAGCGTCGTACAGGGGGGTCGGTTGGGTTCCGGCACTGAAGCTTTCTTT.

V usage is TRBV9 and J usage is TRBJ2-2; 7 bases line up with TRBD2. The ends lost 4 bases at V and 0 bases at J; junction bases unmatched: 6. This CDR3 contains 16 residues. CDR1 is SGDLS, CDR2 YYNGEE, per germline. The CDR3 nucleotides are TGTGCCAGCAGCCCAGGCGGGAGCCCGAACACCGGGGAGCTGTTTTTT. It codes for CASSPGGSPNTGELFF.

The genes are TRBV19 and TRBJ2-7, with D unresolved. This CDR3 is built from 15 residues. Germline-derived CDR1 and CDR2 are LNHDA and SQIVND (reference sequence). V gave up 1 base and J gave up 2 bases, with 12 bases separating them. The CDR3 here is CASSIGQGSPYEQYF. The CDR3, as DNA: TGTGCCAGTAGTATAGGGCAAGGGTCGCCCTACGAGCAGTACTTC. Supplemented by reference TRBV19 and TRBJ2-7, the full variable domain reads DGGITQSPKYLFRKEGQNVTLSCEQNLNHDAMYWYRQDPGQGLRLIYYSQIVNDFQKGDIAEGYSVSREKKESFPLTVTSAQKNPTAFYLCASSIGQGSPYEQYFGPGTRLTVT.

The chain recombines TRBV20-1 with TRBJ1-3; no clear D gene. Germline CDR1 DFQATT, CDR2 SNEGSKA (reference sequence). The CDR3 extends over 16 amino acids. Trimming removed 3 bases from V and 0 bases from J, with 15 bases in between. The CDR3 coding sequence is TGCAGTGCTAGTCCTTTTTTAGGGAGCTCTGGAAACACCATATATTTT. The encoded protein is CSASPFLGSSGNTIYF.

V is TRBV18 and J is TRBJ2-1, with 8 nucleotides matching TRBD1. V lost 6 bases, J lost 3 bases, and 7 bases stayed unmatched. Germline lookup yields CDR1 KGHSH and CDR2 LQKENI. There are 15 residues in the CDR3. The CDR3 DNA reads as TGTGCCAGCTCTCGAAACAGGGGGAACTACAATGAGCAGTTCTTC. Its translation: CASSRNRGNYNEQFF.

This sequence joins TRBV18 and TRBJ2-1; TRBD1 matches 9 bases. There are 15 residues in the CDR3. Germline-derived CDR1 and CDR2 are KGHSH and LQKENI. V trimming: 3 bases; J trimming: 5 bases; junction bases outside the gene matches: 5. The CDR3 coding sequence is TGTGCCAGCTCACCGGACAGGGGTATTCACAATGAGCAGTTCTTC. Its translation: CASSPDRGIHNEQFF.

V is TRBV13 and J is TRBJ2-2, with unresolved D. Germline V gene lookup returns CDR1 PRHDT and CDR2 FYEKMQ (reference sequence). The CDR3 runs to 15 residues. The germline V and J ends were trimmed by 3 bases and 4 bases, with 12 bases remaining between them. CDR3 loop: CASSFSHSVTGELFF. The CDR3 DNA sequence: TGTGCCAGCAGCTTCTCTCATAGTGTCACCGGGGAGCTGTTTTTT.

This clone was seen only a few times. The V and J genes are TRBV27 and TRBJ1-1; D unresolved. Germline CDR1 and CDR2: MNHEY and SMNVEV (reference sequence). The CDR3 spans 15 residues. With 3 bases removed from V and 0 bases from J, the gap between germline ends came to 11 bases. CDR3 sequence reads: CASSLNRYMNTEAFF. The CDR3 nucleotides are TGTGCCAGCAGTTTGAACCGTTACATGAACACTGAAGCTTTCTTT.

The V gene is TRBV7-2, the J gene TRBJ1-4, with D unclear. From germline, CDR1 is SGHTA and CDR2 FQGNSA. The germline V and J ends were trimmed by 1 base and 3 bases, with 9 bases remaining between them. The CDR3 loop spans 15 amino acids. For the CDR3, the DNA is TGTGCCAGCAGCTTAGGGCGGACCTCTAATGAAAAACTGTTTTTT. As protein: CASSLGRTSNEKLFF.

The sample holds one count of this clone. The CDR3 bases are TGTGCCAGCAGCACGACGGGACTTTTCACAGATACGCAGTATTTT. Amino acids: CASSTTGLFTDTQYF. The genes are TRBV5-4 and TRBJ2-3; perhaps TRBD2 as D (6 bases). CDR1 and CDR2 from the germline V gene are SGHNT and YYREEE (reference sequence). V dropped 4 bases and J dropped 2 bases, with 14 bases sitting between them. The CDR3 is 15 amino acids.

This chain joins TRBV11-1 and TRBJ2-2; 8 bases are a match to TRBD2. CDR3 length: 16 residues. Germline CDR1 and CDR2: SGHAT and FQDESV (reference sequence). The ends lost 6 bases at V and 2 bases at J; junction bases unmatched: 8. CDR3: CASRFSGRENTGELFF. The CDR3 DNA follows: TGTGCCAGCAGGTTCAGCGGGAGAGAAAACACCGGGGAGCTGTTTTTT.

The chain recombines TRBV14 with TRBJ2-7, with D possibly matching TRBD1 (5 bases). This CDR3 is 12 amino acids long. Trimming took off 3 bases at V and 6 bases at J, with 9 bases between the two ends. Germline loops: CDR1 SGHDN, CDR2 FVKESK. CDR3 sequence: CASSHRGREQYF. The CDR3 region has the DNA TGTGCCAGCAGCCATAGGGGTCGCGAGCAGTACTTC.

The chain carries TRBV18 and TRBJ1-5; D uncertain. From germline, CDR1 is KGHSH and CDR2 LQKENI. Trimming removed 3 bases at V and 3 bases at J, with 6 bases between. This CDR3 spans 13 amino acids. The CDR3 is CASSPGDNQPQHF. CDR3 sequence (DNA): TGTGCCAGCTCACCCGGGGACAATCAGCCCCAGCATTTT.

J is TRBJ1-3 and V is TRBV10-3; 7 bases map to TRBD1. The CDR3 loop spans 14 amino acids. Germline V CDR1 and CDR2: ENHRY, SYGVKD. Losses at the gene ends were 6 bases for V and 2 bases for J; bases not matched to a gene: 4. The CDR3 loop is CAIRDRDPGNTIYF. The CDR3 coding sequence is TGTGCCATCAGAGACAGGGATCCTGGAAACACCATATATTTT.

The V call is TRBV7-7, the J call TRBJ2-7; 14 bases are a match to TRBD2. The junction had 1 base not matched to a gene; V was cut back by 3 bases and J by 6 bases. The CDR3 is 14 amino acids. The germline CDR1 and CDR2 sequences are SSHAT and FNYEAQ (reference sequence). CDR3 amino acids: CASSLGTSGGEQYF. The CDR3 DNA reads as TGTGCCAGCAGCTTGGGGACTAGCGGGGGCGAGCAGTACTTC.

This chain uses TRBV5-4 with TRBJ2-1, with D unclear. CDR1 is SGHNT, CDR2 YYREEE, per germline (reference sequence). The CDR3 covers 15 residues. V gave up 0 bases and J gave up 2 bases, with 9 bases separating them. The CDR3 DNA reads TGTGCCAGCAGCTTGGACCCAGGTGCCTACAATGAGCAGTTCTTC. The encoded protein is CASSLDPGAYNEQFF.

The V gene is TRBV5-6, the J gene TRBJ1-1, with D uncertain. Germline loops: CDR1 SGHDT, CDR2 YYEEEE. Trimming took 0 bases from V and 2 from J, leaving 8 bases between them. CDR3 length: 14 residues. In DNA, the CDR3 is TGTGCCAGCAGCTTGGTAAGAGTCAACACTGAAGCTTTCTTT. Amino acid sequence: CASSLVRVNTEAFF. Full variable domain (rest looked up from reference TRBV5-6 and TRBJ1-1): DAGVTQSPTHLIKTRGQQVTLRCSPKSGHDTVSWYQQALGQGPQFIFQYYEEEERQRGNFPDRFSGHQFPNYSSELNVNALLLGDSALYLCASSLVRVNTEAFFGQGTRLTVV.

The chain carries TRBV6-5 and TRBJ2-5; 7 bases are shared with TRBD1. V dropped 6 bases and J dropped 5; count of bases not matched to a gene: 6. Looked up from germline, CDR1 is MNHEY and CDR2 is SVGAGI. CDR3 length: 13 amino acids. The chain's CDR3 is CASRHEQGETQYF. Written as DNA, the CDR3 is TGTGCCAGCAGACACGAACAGGGGGAGACCCAGTACTTC.

The V call is TRBV19, the J call TRBJ2-3; D possibly matches TRBD1 or TRBD2 (6 bases each). The CDR3 covers 16 residues. Between the trimmed V and J ends, which lost 0 bases and 6 bases, there was a span of 16 bases. Germline lookup yields CDR1 LNHDA and CDR2 SQIVND (reference sequence). CDR3 nucleotide sequence: TGTGCCAGTAGTATAGATCTAGTAGGGGGGTCCGATACGCAGTATTTT. Protein: CASSIDLVGGSDTQYF.

The chain couples TRBV21-1 to TRBJ2-3. TRBV21-1 is a known pseudogene. The length of the CDR3 is 15 residues. DNA of the CDR3: TGTGCCAGCAGCCCAAGGGACCCAGCAATAGATACGCAGTATTTT. Translation: CASSPRDPAIDTQYF.

Written as DNA, the CDR3 is TGTGCCAGCAGCGAGGATCCGGGAGTAACATACAATGAGCAGTTCTTC. Amino acids: CASSEDPGVTYNEQFF. V gene TRBV5-6 combines with J gene TRBJ2-1, with D tentatively TRBD2 (6 bases). V lost 4 bases to trimming and J lost 4 bases, with 18 bases between them. CDR1 is SGHDT and CDR2 is YYEEEE in the germline V gene. The CDR3 covers 16 residues.

The genes are TRBV29-1 and TRBJ2-7; D is ambiguous. From germline, CDR1 is SQVTM and CDR2 ANQGSEA. This CDR3 is built from 14 residues. The germline V and J ends were trimmed by 2 bases and 3 bases, with 14 bases remaining between them. The CDR3 is CSVESLGPHYEQYF. The CDR3, as DNA: TGCAGCGTTGAATCTTTAGGACCACACTACGAGCAGTACTTC.